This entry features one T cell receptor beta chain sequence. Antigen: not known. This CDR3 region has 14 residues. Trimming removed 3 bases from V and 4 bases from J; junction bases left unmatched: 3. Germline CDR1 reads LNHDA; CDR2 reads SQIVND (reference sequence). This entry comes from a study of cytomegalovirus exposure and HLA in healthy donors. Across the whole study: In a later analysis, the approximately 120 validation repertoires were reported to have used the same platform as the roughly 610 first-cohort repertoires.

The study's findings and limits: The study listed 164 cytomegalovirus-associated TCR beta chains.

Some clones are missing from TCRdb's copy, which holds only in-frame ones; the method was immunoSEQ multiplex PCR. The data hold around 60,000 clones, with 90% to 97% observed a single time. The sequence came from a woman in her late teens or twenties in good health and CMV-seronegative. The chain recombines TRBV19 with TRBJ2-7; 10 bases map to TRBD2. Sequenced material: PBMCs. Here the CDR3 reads CASSIPGLAYEQYF. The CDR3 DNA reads TGTGCCAGTAGTATCCCGGGACTAGCGTACGAGCAGTACTTC.